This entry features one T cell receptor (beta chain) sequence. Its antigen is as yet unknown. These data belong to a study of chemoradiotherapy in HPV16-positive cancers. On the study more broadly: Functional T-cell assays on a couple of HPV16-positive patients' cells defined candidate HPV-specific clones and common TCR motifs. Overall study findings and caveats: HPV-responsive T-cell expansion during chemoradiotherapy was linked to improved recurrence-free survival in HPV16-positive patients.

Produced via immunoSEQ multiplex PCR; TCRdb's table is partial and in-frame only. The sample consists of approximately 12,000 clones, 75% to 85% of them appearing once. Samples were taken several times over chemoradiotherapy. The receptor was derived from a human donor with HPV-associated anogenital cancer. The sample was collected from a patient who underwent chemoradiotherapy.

Written as DNA, the CDR3 is TGTGCCAGCTACGAGACGCCGAATTCACCCCTCCACTTT. It yields the protein CASYETPNSPLHF. The chain carries TRBV28 and TRBJ1-6; no clear D gene. CDR1 MDHEN and CDR2 SYDVKM come from the germline V gene. The CDR3 contains 13 residues. Deletions cut 8 bases from V and 7 bases from J, with 12 bases between.